Reported below is one T cell receptor beta chain. Germline CDR1 reads SEHNR; CDR2 reads FQNEAQ (reference sequence). This CDR3 has 14 residues. Unmatched junction bases numbered 9, after V lost 5 bases and J lost 7 bases. This entry comes from a study of blood T cell repertoires in COVID-19. About the study: Both acute and convalescent COVID-19 samples were obtained from the United States, Italy and Spain.

The assay was immunoSEQ multiplex PCR, and TCRdb's table has in-frame clones only and misses some. This table holds 80,000 to 95,000 clones, approximately 75% found once. This receptor was identified in a woman aged 45-59 years with acute or convalescent COVID-19. The chain recombines TRBV7-9 with TRBJ1-2, with 8 bases that match TRBD1. Sequencing input: peripheral blood. This CDR3 reads CASSTLTGGGGYTF. In DNA form, the CDR3 reads TGTGCCAGCAGCACCTTAACAGGGGGAGGTGGCTACACCTTC. Supplemented by reference TRBV7-9 and TRBJ1-2, the full variable domain reads DTGVSQNPRHKITKRGQNVTFRCDPISEHNRLYWYRQTLGQGPEFLTYFQNEAQLEKSRLLSDRFSAERPKGSFSTLEIQRTEQGDSAMYLCASSTLTGGGGYTFGSGTRLTVV.